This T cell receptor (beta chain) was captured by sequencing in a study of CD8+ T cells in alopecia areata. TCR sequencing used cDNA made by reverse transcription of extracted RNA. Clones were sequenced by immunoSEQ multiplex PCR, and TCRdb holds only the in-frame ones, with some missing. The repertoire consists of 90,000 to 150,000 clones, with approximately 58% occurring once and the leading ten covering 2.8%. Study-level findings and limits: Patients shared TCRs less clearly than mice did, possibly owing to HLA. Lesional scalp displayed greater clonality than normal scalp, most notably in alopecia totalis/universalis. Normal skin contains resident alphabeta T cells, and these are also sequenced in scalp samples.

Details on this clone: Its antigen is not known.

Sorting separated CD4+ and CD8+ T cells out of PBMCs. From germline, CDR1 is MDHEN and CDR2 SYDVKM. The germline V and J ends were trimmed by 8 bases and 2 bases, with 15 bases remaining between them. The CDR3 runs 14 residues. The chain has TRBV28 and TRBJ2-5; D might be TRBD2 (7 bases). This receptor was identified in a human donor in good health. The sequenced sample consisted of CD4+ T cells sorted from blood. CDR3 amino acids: CASSWGGTQETQYF. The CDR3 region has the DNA TGTGCCAGCTCCTGGGGGGGCACTCAAGAGACCCAGTACTTC.